This T cell receptor (beta chain) is from a study of tumor-infiltrating lymphocytes in oesophageal squamous cell carcinoma. TCRdb called the PCR reads again in MiXCR, with one record for every CDR3 protein. The sample records approximately 18,000 distinct CDR3 sequences, approximately 46% being singletons. This clonotype was counted ten times or more. This may arise from a read error, as a much more abundant clone is one base away. CDR3 length: 14 amino acids. Germline lookup yields CDR1 SGHVS and CDR2 FQNEAQ. J is TRBJ2-7 and V is TRBV7-8; D is possibly TRBD2 (6 bases). The J call is uncertain, as TRBJ2-1 better fits the DNA end. Sequencing input: normal esophageal tissue next to the tumor. The clonotype was recovered from a female donor with esophageal squamous cell carcinoma. CDR3 coding DNA: TGTGCCAGCAGCTTTAGTAGGGCCGGGAGCGAGCAGTTCTTC. Its translation is CASSFSRAGSEQFF.